The text below deals with one T cell receptor beta chain. What it binds is not known. Sequencing was performed with immunoSEQ multiplex PCR; in TCRdb, only in-frame clones are kept and a portion is missing. This table holds approximately 88,000 clones, about 96% found once. This sample was included in a study of cytomegalovirus exposure and HLA in healthy donors. Findings and caveats of the study: There were some public TCRs occurring in many donors, but most TCR sequences were rare.

The V gene's germline CDR1 is SGHVS and CDR2 FQNEAQ. V was clipped by 1 base and J by 10 bases, with 8 bases between them. The CDR3 spans 12 residues. The sequenced sample consisted of PBMCs. The chain couples TRBV7-8 to TRBJ1-3; unclear D gene. This receptor was taken from a woman between 18 and 30 years old in good health and CMV-seronegative. The CDR3 nucleotides are TGTGCCAGCAGCTTAGGGCACGGGACCATATATTTT. Residues: CASSLGHGTIYF.